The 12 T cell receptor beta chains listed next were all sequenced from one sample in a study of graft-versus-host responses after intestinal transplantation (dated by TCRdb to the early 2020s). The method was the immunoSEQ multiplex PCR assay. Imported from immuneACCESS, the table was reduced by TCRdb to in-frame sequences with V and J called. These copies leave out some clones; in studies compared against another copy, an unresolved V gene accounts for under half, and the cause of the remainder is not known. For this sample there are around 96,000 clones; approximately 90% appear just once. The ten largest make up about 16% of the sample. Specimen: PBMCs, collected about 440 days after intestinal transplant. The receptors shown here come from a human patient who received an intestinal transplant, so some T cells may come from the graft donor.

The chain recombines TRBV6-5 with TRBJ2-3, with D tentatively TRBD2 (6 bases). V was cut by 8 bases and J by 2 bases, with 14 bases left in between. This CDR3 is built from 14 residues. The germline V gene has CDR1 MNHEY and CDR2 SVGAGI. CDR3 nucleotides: TGTGCCAGCTGGGACTTAGGGTTCACAGATACGCAGTATTTT. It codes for CASWDLGFTDTQYF.

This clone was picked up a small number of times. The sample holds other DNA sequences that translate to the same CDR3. The chain's CDR3 is CASSLGTEAFF. The CDR3 bases are TGTGCCAGCAGCTTAGGCACTGAAGCTTTCTTT. V usage is TRBV7-9 and J usage is TRBJ1-1; D remains unclear. Looked up from germline, CDR1 is SEHNR and CDR2 is FQNEAQ (reference sequence). Trimming pared 1 base from V and 4 bases from J, leaving 1 base between. The CDR3 is made up of 11 amino acids.

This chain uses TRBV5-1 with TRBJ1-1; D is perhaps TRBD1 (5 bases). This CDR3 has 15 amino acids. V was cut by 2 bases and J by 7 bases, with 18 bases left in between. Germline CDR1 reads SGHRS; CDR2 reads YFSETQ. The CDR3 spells CASSLIGGGEGEAFF. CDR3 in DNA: TGCGCCAGCAGCTTAATTGGGGGAGGGGAGGGTGAAGCTTTCTTT.

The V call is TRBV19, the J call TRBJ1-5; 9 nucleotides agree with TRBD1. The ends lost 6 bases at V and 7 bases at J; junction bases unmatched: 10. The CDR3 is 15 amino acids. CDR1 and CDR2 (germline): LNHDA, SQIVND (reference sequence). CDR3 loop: CASRETGQGRQPQHF. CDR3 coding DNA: TGTGCCAGTAGGGAGACAGGACAGGGGCGCCAGCCCCAGCATTTT.

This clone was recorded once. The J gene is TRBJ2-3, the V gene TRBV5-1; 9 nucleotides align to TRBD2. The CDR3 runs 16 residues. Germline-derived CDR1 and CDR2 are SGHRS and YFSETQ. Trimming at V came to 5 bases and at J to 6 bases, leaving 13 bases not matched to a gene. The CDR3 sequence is CASRDGSGLAGDTQYF. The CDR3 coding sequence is TGCGCCAGCAGAGACGGGTCGGGACTAGCAGGCGATACGCAGTATTTT.

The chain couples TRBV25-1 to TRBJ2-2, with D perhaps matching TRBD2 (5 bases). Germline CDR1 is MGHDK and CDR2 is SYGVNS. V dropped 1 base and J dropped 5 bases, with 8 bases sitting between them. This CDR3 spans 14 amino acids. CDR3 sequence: CASSEWEWTGELFF. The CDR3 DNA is TGTGCCAGCAGTGAATGGGAGTGGACCGGGGAGCTGTTTTTT.

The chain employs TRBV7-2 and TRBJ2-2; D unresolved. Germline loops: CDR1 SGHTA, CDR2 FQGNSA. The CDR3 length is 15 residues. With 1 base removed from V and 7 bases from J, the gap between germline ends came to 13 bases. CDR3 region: CASSLDRGLGGELFF. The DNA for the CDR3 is TGTGCCAGCAGCTTAGACAGAGGCCTAGGCGGGGAGCTGTTTTTT.

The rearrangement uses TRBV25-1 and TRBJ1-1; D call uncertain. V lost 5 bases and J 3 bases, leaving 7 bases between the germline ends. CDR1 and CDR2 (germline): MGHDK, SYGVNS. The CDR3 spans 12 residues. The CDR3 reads CASSLGYTEAFF. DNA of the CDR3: TGTGCCAGCAGTTTAGGCTACACTGAAGCTTTCTTT.

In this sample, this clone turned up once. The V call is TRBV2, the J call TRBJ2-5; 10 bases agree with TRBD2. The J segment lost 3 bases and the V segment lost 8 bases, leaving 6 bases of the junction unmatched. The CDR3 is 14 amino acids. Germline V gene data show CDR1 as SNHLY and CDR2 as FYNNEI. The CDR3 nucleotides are TGTGCCAGCGAGCCTAGCGGGGGCGAAGAGACCCAGTACTTC. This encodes CASEPSGGEETQYF.

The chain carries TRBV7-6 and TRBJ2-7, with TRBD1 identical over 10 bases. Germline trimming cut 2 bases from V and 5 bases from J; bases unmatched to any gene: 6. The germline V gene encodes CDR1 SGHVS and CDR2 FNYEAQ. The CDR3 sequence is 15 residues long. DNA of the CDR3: TGTGCCAGCAGCTTAACGGGACAGGGGTCCCACGAGCAGTACTTC. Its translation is CASSLTGQGSHEQYF.

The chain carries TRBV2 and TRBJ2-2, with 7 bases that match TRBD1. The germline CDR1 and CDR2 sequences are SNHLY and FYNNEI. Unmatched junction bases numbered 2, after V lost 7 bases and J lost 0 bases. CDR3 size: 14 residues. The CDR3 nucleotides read TGTGCCAGCACCGGGACAGCGAACACCGGGGAGCTGTTTTTT. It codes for CASTGTANTGELFF.

CDR3 sequence: CASSLLGERYEQYF. For the CDR3, the DNA is TGTGCCAGCAGCTTGCTAGGGGAGCGTTACGAGCAGTACTTC. The V and J genes are TRBV5-6 and TRBJ2-7; D could derive from TRBD1 or TRBD2 (5 bases each). Germline lookup yields CDR1 SGHDT and CDR2 YYEEEE. Between the trimmed V and J ends, which lost 1 base and 4 bases, there was a span of 12 bases. CDR3 length: 14 residues.